These 9 T cell receptor beta chains came from one sample sequenced in a study of T cell repertoires in cytomegalovirus infection. Which antigens these TCRs recognize remains unknown. Using its own MiXCR run on the reads, TCRdb lists one record per CDR3 protein. The table lists hundreds of thousands of distinct CDR3 sequences, 30% to 35% of them singletons, with approximately 18% in the top ten. Sequenced here: cultured PBMCs, sampled from culture after CMV antigen stimulation. These receptors all come from a human donor in good health (CMV status not recorded). Some clones in this sample may be carry-over from other donors' samples.

The chain employs TRBV19 and TRBJ2-3; 9 bases match TRBD2. The CDR3 runs to 17 residues. The trim removed 6 bases at V and 1 base at J, leaving 11 bases unmatched. Germline V gene sequence: CDR1 LNHDA, CDR2 SQIVND (reference sequence). CDR3 protein: CASSTRGAGGRTDTQYF. For the CDR3, the DNA is TGTGCCAGTAGCACCCGAGGGGCGGGGGGGCGCACAGATACGCAGTATTTT.

The chain links TRBV18 to TRBJ2-5; D may be TRBD1 (6 bases). In germline, CDR1 is KGHSH, CDR2 LQKENI. The CDR3 is 14 residues long. Trimming took 3 bases from V and 0 from J, leaving 8 bases between them. The CDR3 coding sequence is TGTGCCAGCTCACCTCGGACAGACCAAGAGACCCAGTACTTC. Its protein is CASSPRTDQETQYF.

V is TRBV7-9 and J is TRBJ2-1; 8 bases line up with TRBD2. In germline, CDR1 is SEHNR, CDR2 FQNEAQ (reference sequence). The CDR3 loop spans 16 amino acids. V was clipped by 3 bases and J by 8 bases; unmatched bases: 12. The CDR3 DNA sequence: TGTGCCAGCAGCTTTGCGTCTAGCGGGCGTCCCCATGAGCAGTTCTTC. Translating gives CASSFASSGRPHEQFF.

V gene TRBV7-8 combines with J gene TRBJ2-2; unclear D gene. Per the germline V gene, CDR1 is SGHVS and CDR2 is FQNEAQ. The ends were cut back, 1 base at V and 7 bases at J, with 10 bases in the middle. The length of the CDR3 is 14 residues. The CDR3 here is CASSLVDRIGELFF. DNA for the CDR3: TGTGCCAGCAGCTTAGTGGACCGGATCGGGGAGCTGTTTTTT.

The chain recombines TRBV12-3 or TRBV12-4 with TRBJ2-3; D call uncertain. V was trimmed by 1 base and J by 0 bases, leaving 8 bases between them. The CDR3 runs 15 residues. Written as DNA, the CDR3 is TGTGCCAGCAGTTTAGGAATACCTAGCACAGATACGCAGTATTTT. This gives the protein CASSLGIPSTDTQYF.

The V gene is TRBV4-3, the J gene TRBJ2-1; no firm D call. The germline gives CDR1 LGHNA, CDR2 YSLEER. V dropped 3 bases and J dropped 6 bases, with 12 bases sitting between them. The CDR3 has 14 residues. DNA of the CDR3: TGCGCCAGCAGCCACACCCGAGTAGGCAATGAGCAGTTCTTC. Amino acid sequence: CASSHTRVGNEQFF.

This clonotype was found once. This chain joins TRBV20-1 and TRBJ2-3, with D perhaps being TRBD1 or TRBD2 (5 bases each). V shed 6 bases and J shed 5 bases, with 18 bases lying between them. The CDR3 is 14 residues long. CDR1 and CDR2 from the germline V gene are DFQATT and SNEGSKA (reference sequence). The CDR3 protein is CSAAPGSPVDTQYF. In DNA form, the CDR3 reads TGCAGTGCCGCTCCAGGGAGCCCCGTAGATACGCAGTATTTT.

The chain joins TRBV20-1 to TRBJ1-5; D might be TRBD1 (6 bases). Germline CDR1 and CDR2: DFQATT and SNEGSKA (reference sequence). The CDR3 contains 14 residues. Trimming pared 5 bases from V and 5 bases from J, leaving 16 bases between. As DNA, the CDR3 is TGCAGTGCTCTCATGGGGGCAGGGGATCAGCCCCAGCATTTT. Its translation: CSALMGAGDQPQHF.

This chain connects TRBV4-1 to TRBJ2-2, with D possibly TRBD2 on 6 matching bases. This CDR3 has 14 amino acids. From germline, CDR1 is MGHRA and CDR2 YSYEKL. V shed 4 bases and J shed 2 bases, with 8 bases lying between them. CDR3 region: CASSRLVNTGELFF. CDR3 coding DNA: TGCGCCAGCAGCCGACTAGTCAACACCGGGGAGCTGTTTTTT.